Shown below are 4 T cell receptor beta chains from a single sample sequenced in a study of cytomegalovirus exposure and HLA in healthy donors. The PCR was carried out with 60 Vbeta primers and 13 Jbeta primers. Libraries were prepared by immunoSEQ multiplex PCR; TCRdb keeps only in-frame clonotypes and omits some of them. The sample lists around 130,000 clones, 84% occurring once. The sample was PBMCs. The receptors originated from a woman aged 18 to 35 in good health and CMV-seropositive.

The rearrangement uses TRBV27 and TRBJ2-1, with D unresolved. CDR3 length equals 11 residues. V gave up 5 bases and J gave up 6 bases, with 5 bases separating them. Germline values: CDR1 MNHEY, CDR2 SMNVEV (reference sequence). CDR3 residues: CASSKRNEQFF. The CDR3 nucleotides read TGTGCCAGCAGTAAGCGCAATGAGCAGTTCTTC.

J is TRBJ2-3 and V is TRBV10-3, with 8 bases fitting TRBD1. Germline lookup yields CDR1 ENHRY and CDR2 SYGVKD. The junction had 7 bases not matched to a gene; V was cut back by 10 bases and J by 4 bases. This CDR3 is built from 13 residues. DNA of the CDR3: TGTGCCACCTCGGACAGGGCGTCAGATACGCAGTATTTT. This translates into CATSDRASDTQYF.

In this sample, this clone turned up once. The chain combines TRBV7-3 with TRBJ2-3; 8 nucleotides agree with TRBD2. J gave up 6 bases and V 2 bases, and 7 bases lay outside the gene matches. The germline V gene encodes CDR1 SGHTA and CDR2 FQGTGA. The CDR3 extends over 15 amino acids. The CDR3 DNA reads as TGTGCCAGCAGCTTATACGGGGGGGCGGGTGATACGCAGTATTTT. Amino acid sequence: CASSLYGGAGDTQYF.

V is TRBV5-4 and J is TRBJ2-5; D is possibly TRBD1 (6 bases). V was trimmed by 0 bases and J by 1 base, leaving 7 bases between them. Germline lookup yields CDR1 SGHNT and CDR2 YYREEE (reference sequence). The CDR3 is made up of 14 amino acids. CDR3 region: CASSLDRVQETQYF. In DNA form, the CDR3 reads TGTGCCAGCAGCTTGGACAGGGTCCAAGAGACCCAGTACTTC.